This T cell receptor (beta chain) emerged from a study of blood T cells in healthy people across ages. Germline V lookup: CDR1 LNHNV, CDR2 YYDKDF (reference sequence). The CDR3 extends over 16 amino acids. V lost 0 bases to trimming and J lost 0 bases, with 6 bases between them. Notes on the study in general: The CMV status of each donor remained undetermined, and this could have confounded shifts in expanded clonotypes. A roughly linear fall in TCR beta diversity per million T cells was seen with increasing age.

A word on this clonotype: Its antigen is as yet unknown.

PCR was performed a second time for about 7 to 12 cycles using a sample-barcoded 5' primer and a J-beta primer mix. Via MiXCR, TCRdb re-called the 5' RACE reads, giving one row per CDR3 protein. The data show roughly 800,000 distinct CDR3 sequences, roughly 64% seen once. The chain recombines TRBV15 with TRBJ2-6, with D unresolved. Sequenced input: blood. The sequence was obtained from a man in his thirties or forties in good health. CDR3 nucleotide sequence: TGTGCCACCAGCAGAGATATCAGCTCTGGGGCCAACGTCCTGACTTTC. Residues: CATSRDISSGANVLTF.